This T cell receptor beta chain derives from a study of long-term antiretroviral therapy in people with HIV. The immunoSEQ assay was v3.0, run at survey level. Here immunoSEQ multiplex PCR was the method, and the copy in TCRdb shows in-frame clones only, minus some. Altogether 26,000 or so clones are present, roughly 88% being singletons, with the ten largest covering about 4%. Here the sequenced sample was unsorted PBMCs, taken 0.5 years after starting antiretroviral therapy. The TCR was taken from a woman between 18 and 29 years old with HIV.

CDR3 sequence (DNA): TGTGCCAGCAGCTTAGGGGCAGGGGGCGCCTATGGCTACACCTTC. Residues: CASSLGAGGAYGYTF. The gene calls are TRBV7-2 and TRBJ1-2; 8 positions match TRBD1. The V and J ends lost 1 base and 4 bases, in that order; junction bases with no gene match: 5. Germline V gene data show CDR1 as SGHTA and CDR2 as FQGNSA. This CDR3 has 15 residues.